Sequencing of this T cell receptor (beta chain) was carried out in a study of OX40 agonist ivuxolimab in advanced cancers. Study overall: Eligibility rules accepted prior anti-PD-1, anti-PD-L1 or anti-CTLA-4 therapy, and roughly 42% had some.

V was shortened by 7 bases and J by 3 bases, with 12 bases between the two germline ends. This CDR3 contains 14 residues. Germline CDR1 and CDR2: MNHEY and SVGAGI. This clone was detected once. Its target is not known. General observations from the study: Average numbers of expanded clones were greater in CD8+ T cells than in CD4+. The 0.1-3.0 mg/kg partial responders had among the lowest clonal expansion.

Baseline, cycle 4 day 1, and cycle 7 day 1 were the blood sampling points. Measured with immunoSEQ multiplex PCR; TCRdb has only the in-frame clones, and not every one. The table records tens of thousands of clones, around 94% of them present only once. This rearrangement joins TRBV6-5 to TRBJ2-2; the D gene is possibly TRBD2 (6 bases). The sequence was obtained from an adult with an advanced solid tumor such as melanoma, head and neck, liver or kidney cancer. The source was CD4+ or CD8+ T cells sorted from blood, collected in a trial of the OX40 agonist ivuxolimab. The DNA of the CDR3 is TGTGCCAGCAACCTGGGGAGGTACACCGGGGAGCTGTTTTTT. This encodes CASNLGRYTGELFF.